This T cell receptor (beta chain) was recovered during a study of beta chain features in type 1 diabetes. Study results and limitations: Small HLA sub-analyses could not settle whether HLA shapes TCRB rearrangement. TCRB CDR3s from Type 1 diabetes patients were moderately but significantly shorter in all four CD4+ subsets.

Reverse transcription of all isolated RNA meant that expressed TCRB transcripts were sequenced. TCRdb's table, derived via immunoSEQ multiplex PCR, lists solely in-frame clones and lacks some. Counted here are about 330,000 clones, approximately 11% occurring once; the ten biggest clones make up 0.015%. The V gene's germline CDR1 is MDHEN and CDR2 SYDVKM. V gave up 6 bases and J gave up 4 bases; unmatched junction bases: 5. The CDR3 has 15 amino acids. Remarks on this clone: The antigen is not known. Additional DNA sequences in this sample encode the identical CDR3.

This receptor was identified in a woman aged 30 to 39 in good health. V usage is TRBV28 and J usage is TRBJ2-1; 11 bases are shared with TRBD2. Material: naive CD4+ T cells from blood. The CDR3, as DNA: TGTGCCAGCAGCCCTACTAGCGGGAGTTACAATGAGCAGTTCTTC. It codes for CASSPTSGSYNEQFF. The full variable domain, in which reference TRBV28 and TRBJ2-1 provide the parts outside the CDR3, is DVKVTQSSRYLVKRTGEKVFLECVQDMDHENMFWYRQDPGLGLRLIYFSYDVKMKEKGDIPEGYSVSREKKERFSLILESASTNQTSMYLCASSPTSGSYNEQFFGPGTRLTVL.